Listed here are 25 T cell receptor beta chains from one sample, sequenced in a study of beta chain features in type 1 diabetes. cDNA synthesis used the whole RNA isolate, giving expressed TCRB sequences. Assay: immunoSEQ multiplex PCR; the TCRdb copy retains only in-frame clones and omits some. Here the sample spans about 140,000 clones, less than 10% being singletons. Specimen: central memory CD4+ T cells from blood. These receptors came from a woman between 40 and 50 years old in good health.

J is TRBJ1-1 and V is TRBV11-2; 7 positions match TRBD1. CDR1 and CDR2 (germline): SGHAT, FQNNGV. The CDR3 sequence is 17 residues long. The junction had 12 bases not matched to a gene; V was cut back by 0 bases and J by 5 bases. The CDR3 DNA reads TGTGCCAGCAGCTTAGACTCAGGGGGTGTGTATAAGACTGAAGCTTTCTTT. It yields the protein CASSLDSGGVYKTEAFF.

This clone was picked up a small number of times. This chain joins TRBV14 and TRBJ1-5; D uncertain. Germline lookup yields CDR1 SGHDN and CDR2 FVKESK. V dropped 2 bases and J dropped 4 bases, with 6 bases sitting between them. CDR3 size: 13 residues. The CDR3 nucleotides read TGTGCCAGCAGCCAAAACGCGAATCAGCCCCAGCATTTT. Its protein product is CASSQNANQPQHF.

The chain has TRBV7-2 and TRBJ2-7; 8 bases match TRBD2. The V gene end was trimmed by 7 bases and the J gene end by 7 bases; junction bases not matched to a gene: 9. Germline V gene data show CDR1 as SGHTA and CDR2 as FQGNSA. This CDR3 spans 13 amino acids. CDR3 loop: CASNLSGAQEQYF. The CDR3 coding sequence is TGTGCCAGCAACCTTAGCGGGGCACAAGAGCAGTACTTC.

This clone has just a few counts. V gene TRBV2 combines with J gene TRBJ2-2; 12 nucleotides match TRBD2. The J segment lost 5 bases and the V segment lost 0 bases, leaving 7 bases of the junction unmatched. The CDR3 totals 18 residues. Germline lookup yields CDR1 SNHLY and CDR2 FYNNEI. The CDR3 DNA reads TGTGCCAGCAGTGAAGCACCCCTAGCGGGGGGGCTGACCGGGGAGCTGTTTTTT. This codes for CASSEAPLAGGLTGELFF.

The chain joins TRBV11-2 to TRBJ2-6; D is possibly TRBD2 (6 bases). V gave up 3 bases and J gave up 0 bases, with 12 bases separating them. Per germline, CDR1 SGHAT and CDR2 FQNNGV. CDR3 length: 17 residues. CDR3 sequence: CASSFYGGISGANVLTF. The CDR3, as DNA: TGTGCCAGCAGCTTTTACGGAGGGATCTCTGGGGCCAACGTCCTGACTTTC.

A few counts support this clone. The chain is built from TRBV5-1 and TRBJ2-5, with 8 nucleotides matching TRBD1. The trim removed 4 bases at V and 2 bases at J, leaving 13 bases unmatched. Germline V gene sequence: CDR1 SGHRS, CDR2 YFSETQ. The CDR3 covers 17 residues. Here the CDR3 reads CASSTWTGSDSQETQYF. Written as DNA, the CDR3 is TGCGCCAGCAGCACCTGGACAGGGTCGGACTCTCAAGAGACCCAGTACTTC.

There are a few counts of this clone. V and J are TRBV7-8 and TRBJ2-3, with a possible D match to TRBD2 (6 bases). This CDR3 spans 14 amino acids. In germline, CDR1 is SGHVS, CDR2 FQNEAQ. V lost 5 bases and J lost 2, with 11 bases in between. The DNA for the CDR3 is TGTGCCAGCAGCCCCTGGGAGGTCACAGATACGCAGTATTTT. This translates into CASSPWEVTDTQYF.

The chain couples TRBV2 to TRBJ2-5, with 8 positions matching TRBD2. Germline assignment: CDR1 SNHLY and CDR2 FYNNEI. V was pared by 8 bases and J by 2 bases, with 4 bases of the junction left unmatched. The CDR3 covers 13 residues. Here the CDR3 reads CASSREGQETQYF. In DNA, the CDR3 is TGTGCCAGCTCTCGGGAGGGACAAGAGACCCAGTACTTC.

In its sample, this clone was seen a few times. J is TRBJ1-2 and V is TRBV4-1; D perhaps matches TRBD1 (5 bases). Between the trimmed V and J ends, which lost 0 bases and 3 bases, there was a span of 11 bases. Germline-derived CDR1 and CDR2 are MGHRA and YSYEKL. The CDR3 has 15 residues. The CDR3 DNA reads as TGCGCCAGCAGCCAAGATCCCAGGGCCGACTATGGCTACACCTTC. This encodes CASSQDPRADYGYTF.

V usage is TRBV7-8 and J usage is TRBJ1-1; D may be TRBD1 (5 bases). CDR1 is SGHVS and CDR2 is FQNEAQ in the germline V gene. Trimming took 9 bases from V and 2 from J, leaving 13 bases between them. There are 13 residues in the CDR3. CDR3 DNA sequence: TGTGCCAGTCTAGGGGCACTTAACACTGAAGCTTTCTTT. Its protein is CASLGALNTEAFF.

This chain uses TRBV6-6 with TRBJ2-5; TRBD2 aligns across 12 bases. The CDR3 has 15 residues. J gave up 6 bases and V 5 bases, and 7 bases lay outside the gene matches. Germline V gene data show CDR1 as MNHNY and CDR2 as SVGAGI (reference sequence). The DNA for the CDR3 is TGTGCCAGCAGTACGCCTAGCGGGGGGGAAAAGACCCAGTACTTC. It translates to CASSTPSGGEKTQYF.

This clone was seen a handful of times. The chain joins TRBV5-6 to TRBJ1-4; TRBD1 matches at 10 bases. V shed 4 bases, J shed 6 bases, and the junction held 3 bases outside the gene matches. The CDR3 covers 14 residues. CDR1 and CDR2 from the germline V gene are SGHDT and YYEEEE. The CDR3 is CASSRQGADEKLFF. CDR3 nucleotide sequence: TGTGCCAGCAGCCGACAGGGGGCGGATGAAAAACTGTTTTTT.

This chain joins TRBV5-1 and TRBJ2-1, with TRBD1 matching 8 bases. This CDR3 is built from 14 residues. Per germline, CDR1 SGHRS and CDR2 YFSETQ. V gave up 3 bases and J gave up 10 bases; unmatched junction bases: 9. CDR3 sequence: CASSSTTGGWEQFF. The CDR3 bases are TGCGCCAGCAGCTCGACCACAGGGGGTTGGGAGCAGTTCTTC.

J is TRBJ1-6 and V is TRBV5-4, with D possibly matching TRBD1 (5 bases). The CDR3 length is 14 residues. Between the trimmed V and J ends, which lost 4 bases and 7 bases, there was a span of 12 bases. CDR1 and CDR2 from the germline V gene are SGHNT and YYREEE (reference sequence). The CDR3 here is CASSPGEWNSPLHF. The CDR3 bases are TGTGCCAGCAGCCCGGGGGAGTGGAATTCACCCCTCCACTTT. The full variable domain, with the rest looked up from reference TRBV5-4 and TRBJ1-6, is ETGVTQSPTHLIKTRGQQVTLRCSSQSGHNTVSWYQQALGQGPQFIFQYYREEENGRGNFPPRFSGLQFPNYSSELNVNALELDDSALYLCASSPGEWNSPLHFGNGTRLTVT.

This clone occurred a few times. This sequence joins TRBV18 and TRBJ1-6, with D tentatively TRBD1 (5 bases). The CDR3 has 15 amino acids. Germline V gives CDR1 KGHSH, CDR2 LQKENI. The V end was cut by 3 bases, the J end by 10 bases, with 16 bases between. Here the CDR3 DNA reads TGTGCCAGCTCACCTAGTCTAGGGGAGGGATCACCCCTCCACTTT. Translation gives CASSPSLGEGSPLHF.

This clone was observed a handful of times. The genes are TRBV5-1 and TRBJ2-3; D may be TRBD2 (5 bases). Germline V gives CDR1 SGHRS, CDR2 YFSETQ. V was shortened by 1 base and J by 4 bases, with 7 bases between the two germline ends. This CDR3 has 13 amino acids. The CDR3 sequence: CASSLSAADTQYF. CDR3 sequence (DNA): TGCGCCAGCAGCTTGTCAGCGGCAGATACGCAGTATTTT.

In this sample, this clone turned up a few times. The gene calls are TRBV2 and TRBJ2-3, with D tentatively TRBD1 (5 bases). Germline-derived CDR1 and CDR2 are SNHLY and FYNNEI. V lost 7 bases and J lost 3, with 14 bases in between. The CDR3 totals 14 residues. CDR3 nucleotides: TGTGCCAGCAATGGTCAGGGCGGTACAGATACGCAGTATTTT. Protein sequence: CASNGQGGTDTQYF.

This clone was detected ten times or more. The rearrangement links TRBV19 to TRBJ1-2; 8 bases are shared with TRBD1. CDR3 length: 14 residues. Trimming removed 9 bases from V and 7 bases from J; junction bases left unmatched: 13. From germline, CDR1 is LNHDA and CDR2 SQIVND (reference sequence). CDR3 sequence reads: CASHSTQGDRGYTF. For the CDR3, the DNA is TGTGCCAGCCATTCGACACAGGGGGATCGTGGCTACACCTTC.

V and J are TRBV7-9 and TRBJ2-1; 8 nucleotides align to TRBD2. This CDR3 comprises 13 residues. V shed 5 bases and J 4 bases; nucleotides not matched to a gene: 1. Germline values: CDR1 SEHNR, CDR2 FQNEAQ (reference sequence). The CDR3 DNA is TGTGCCAGCAGCCGCGGGGGGTACAATGAGCAGTTCTTC. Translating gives CASSRGGYNEQFF.

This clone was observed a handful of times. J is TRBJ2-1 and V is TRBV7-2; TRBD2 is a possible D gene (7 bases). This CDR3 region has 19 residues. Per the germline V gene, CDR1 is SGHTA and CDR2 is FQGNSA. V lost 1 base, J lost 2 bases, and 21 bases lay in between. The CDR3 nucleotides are TGTGCCAGCAGCTTAGGGAGCGCTGGGGGGGCAATTGCCTACAATGAGCAGTTCTTC. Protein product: CASSLGSAGGAIAYNEQFF.

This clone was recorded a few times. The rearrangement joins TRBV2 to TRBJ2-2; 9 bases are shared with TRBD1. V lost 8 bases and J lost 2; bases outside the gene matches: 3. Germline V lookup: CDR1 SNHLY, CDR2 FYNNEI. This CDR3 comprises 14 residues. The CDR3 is CASGDRANTGELFF. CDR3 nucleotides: TGTGCCAGCGGGGACAGGGCTAACACCGGGGAGCTGTTTTTT.

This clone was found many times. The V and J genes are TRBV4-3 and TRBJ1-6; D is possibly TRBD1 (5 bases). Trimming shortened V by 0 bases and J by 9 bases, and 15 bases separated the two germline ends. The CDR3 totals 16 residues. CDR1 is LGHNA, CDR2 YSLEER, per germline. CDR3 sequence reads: CASSQDRGQVSSPLHF. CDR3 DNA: TGCGCCAGCAGCCAAGACCGCGGACAAGTATCTTCACCCCTCCACTTT.

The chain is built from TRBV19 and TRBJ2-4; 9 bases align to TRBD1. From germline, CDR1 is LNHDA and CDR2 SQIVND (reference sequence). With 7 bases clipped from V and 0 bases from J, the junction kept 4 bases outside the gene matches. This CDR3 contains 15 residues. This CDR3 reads CASNPQGAAKNIQYF. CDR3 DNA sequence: TGTGCCAGTAACCCACAGGGGGCAGCCAAAAACATTCAGTACTTC.

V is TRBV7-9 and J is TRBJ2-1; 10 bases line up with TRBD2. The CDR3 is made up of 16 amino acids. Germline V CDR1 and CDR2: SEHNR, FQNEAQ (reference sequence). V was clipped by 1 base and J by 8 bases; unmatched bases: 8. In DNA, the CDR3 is TGTGCCAGCAGCTTAGGTGGAGCGGGGGGGCTCTATGAGCAGTTCTTC. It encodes CASSLGGAGGLYEQFF.

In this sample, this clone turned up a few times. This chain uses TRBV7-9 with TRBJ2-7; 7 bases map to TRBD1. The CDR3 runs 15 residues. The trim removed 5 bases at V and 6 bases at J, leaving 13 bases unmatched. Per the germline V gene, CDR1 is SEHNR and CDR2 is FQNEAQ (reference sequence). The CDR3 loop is CASSAKDRVGREQYF. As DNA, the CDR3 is TGTGCCAGCAGCGCCAAAGACAGGGTCGGGCGCGAGCAGTACTTC.